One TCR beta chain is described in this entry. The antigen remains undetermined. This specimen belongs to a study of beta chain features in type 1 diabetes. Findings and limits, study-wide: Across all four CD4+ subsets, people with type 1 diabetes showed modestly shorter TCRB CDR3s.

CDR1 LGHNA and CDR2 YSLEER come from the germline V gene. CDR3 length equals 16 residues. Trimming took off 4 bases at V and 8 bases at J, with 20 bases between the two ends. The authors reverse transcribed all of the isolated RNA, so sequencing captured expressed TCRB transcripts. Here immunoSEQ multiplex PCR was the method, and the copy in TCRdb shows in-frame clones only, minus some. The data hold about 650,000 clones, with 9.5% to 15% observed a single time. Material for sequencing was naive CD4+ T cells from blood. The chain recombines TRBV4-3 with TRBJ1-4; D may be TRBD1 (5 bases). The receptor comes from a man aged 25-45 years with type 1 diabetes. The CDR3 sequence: CASSLEPGQGTEKLFF. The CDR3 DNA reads TGCGCCAGCAGCCTGGAGCCCGGACAAGGGACCGAAAAACTGTTTTTT.